The clone carrying this T cell receptor (beta chain) occurred a few times. Its antigen remains unknown. The CDR3 runs 17 residues. V dropped 1 base and J dropped 6 bases, with 22 bases sitting between them. The V gene's germline CDR1 is SNHLY and CDR2 FYNNEI. MiXCR, run by TCRdb on the RT-PCR reads, gives a single entry per CDR3 protein. The table includes almost 250,000 distinct CDR3 sequences, 9.5% to 15% detected once. The data derive from a study of response to subunit inactivated influenza vaccine. General study results and limits: Researchers suggested that each seasonal influenza vaccination recruits few new T cells.

The sample here was non-naive T cells sorted from PBMCs, taken less than 15 days before vaccination. The receptor was derived from a man in his fifties who received an inactivated influenza vaccine. The chain recombines TRBV2 with TRBJ2-7; D may be TRBD1 or TRBD2 (5 bases each). The CDR3 reads CASSEVPGPSGDGEQYF. CDR3 nucleotide sequence: TGTGCCAGCAGTGAAGTGCCGGGGCCCTCAGGTGATGGCGAGCAGTACTTC.